The next 27 T cell receptor beta chains were all read from a single sample in a study of T-cell reconstitution after alpha-beta-depleted transplantation in children. As it was prepared, the TCRbeta library received unique molecular identifiers. TCRdb fed the PCR reads into MiXCR, producing one record per CDR3 protein. The table has around 580,000 distinct CDR3 sequences, approximately 22% seen once. The material sequenced was PBMCs, mostly from graft donor cells, taken 360 days after TCRalphabeta/CD19-depleted stem cell transplant. Every receptor here comes from a boy in the first two years of life who had a stem cell transplant for acute myeloid leukemia, so the T cells may come from the graft donor.

The chain employs TRBV5-6 and TRBJ2-1, with D tentatively TRBD1 (6 bases). There are 14 residues in the CDR3. The germline gives CDR1 SGHDT, CDR2 YYEEEE. Trimming removed 4 bases from V and 3 bases from J, with 11 bases in between. CDR3 sequence: CASSPQGIYNEQFF. The CDR3 DNA sequence: TGTGCCAGCAGCCCACAGGGCATCTACAATGAGCAGTTCTTC.

Ten or more counts support this clonotype. V and J are TRBV20-1 and TRBJ1-1; D uncertain. CDR3 length: 14 amino acids. V was trimmed by 5 bases and J by 1 base, leaving 14 bases between them. Germline CDR1 is DFQATT and CDR2 is SNEGSKA (reference sequence). The DNA of the CDR3 is TGCAGTGCTCGACCAAACATTGGGAACACTGAAGCTTTCTTT. This sequence encodes CSARPNIGNTEAFF.

The chain joins TRBV15 to TRBJ2-2; D gene uncertain. Trimming removed 4 bases from V and 5 bases from J, with 5 bases in between. The CDR3 extends over 12 amino acids. Germline V gene data show CDR1 as LNHNV and CDR2 as YYDKDF (reference sequence). Written as DNA, the CDR3 is TGTGCCACCAGCACCGAGACCGGGGAGCTGTTTTTT. Protein: CATSTETGELFF.

The CDR3 DNA reads as TGTGCCAGCTTATCGCTGGAGAACACCGGGGAGCTGTTTTTT. This sequence encodes CASLSLENTGELFF. The chain links TRBV6-1 to TRBJ2-2; unclear D gene. The CDR3 is 14 amino acids. With 8 bases removed from V and 1 base from J, the gap between germline ends came to 11 bases. Germline V gene lookup returns CDR1 MNHNS and CDR2 SASEGT.

This clonotype was observed many times. The chain combines TRBV20-1 with TRBJ2-1; 7 bases fit TRBD2. Per germline, CDR1 DFQATT and CDR2 SNEGSKA (reference sequence). This CDR3 comprises 13 residues. J gave up 1 base and V 4 bases, and 1 base lay outside the gene matches. The CDR3 DNA sequence: TGCAGTGCTACTAGCGGTTCCTACAATGAGCAGTTCTTC. The encoded protein is CSATSGSYNEQFF.

This clonotype has just a few counts. The chain carries TRBV12-3 or TRBV12-4 and TRBJ2-1; no firm D call. This CDR3 comprises 14 residues. Trimming cost V 6 bases and J 9 bases, with 18 bases left between them. In nucleotides, the CDR3 is TGTGCCAGCAGCTCCTGGGCGAGTAAGGGTGAGCAGTTCTTC. Protein sequence: CASSSWASKGEQFF.

This clonotype was found a few times. The chain joins TRBV4-2 to TRBJ2-1, with D hard to call. The V gene's germline CDR1 is LGHNA and CDR2 YNFKEQ. Trimming cost V 0 bases and J 10 bases, with 10 bases left between them. The CDR3 runs to 13 residues. CDR3 DNA: TGTGCCAGCAGCCAAGATCCGGCCCAGGAGCAGTTCTTC. Amino acids: CASSQDPAQEQFF.

There are a few counts of this clonotype. The chain couples TRBV10-3 to TRBJ2-2; no clear D. V was clipped by 3 bases and J by 4 bases, with 3 bases between them. There are 12 residues in the CDR3. In germline, CDR1 is ENHRY, CDR2 SYGVKD. The CDR3 here is CAISETTGELFF. CDR3 DNA: TGTGCCATCAGTGAAACCACCGGGGAGCTGTTTTTT.

The table lists this clonotype with a few counts. This may come from a read error, since a much larger clone is one base off. The rearrangement links TRBV6-6 to TRBJ2-5; D remains ambiguous. The CDR3 consists of 12 residues. CDR1 MNHNY and CDR2 SVGAGI come from the germline V gene (reference sequence). Trimming removed 0 bases at V and 3 bases at J, with 2 bases between. The CDR3 protein is CASSYSEETQYF. Here the CDR3 DNA reads TGTGCCAGCAGTTACTCGGAAGAGACCCAGTACTTC.

The chain couples TRBV15 to TRBJ2-5; D not certain. Per the germline V gene, CDR1 is LNHNV and CDR2 is YYDKDF (reference sequence). The CDR3 spans 15 residues. V was shortened by 0 bases and J by 4 bases, with 12 bases between the two germline ends. CDR3 coding DNA: TGTGCCACCAGCAGAGATTTTAACAGAGTAGAGACCCAGTACTTC. It translates to CATSRDFNRVETQYF.

This clonotype was counted only a few times. The chain couples TRBV7-2 to TRBJ2-1; D might be TRBD2 (6 bases). Per the germline V gene, CDR1 is SGHTA and CDR2 is FQGNSA. Deletions cut 1 base from V and 4 bases from J, with 11 bases between. CDR3 length: 15 residues. The CDR3 DNA reads TGTGCCAGCAGCTTAGTGGCGGGGCCGTACAATGAGCAGTTCTTC. This codes for CASSLVAGPYNEQFF.

The chain joins TRBV28 to TRBJ2-7; 7 bases agree with TRBD1. The length of the CDR3 is 15 residues. Looked up from germline, CDR1 is MDHEN and CDR2 is SYDVKM. V dropped 5 bases and J dropped 1; count of bases not matched to a gene: 8. This CDR3 is CASSTTGTASYEQYV. The CDR3 bases are TGTGCCAGCAGTACAACCGGGACAGCATCCTACGAGCAGTACGTC.

The sample holds a few counts of this clonotype. The chain has TRBV10-3 and TRBJ1-1; D remains unclear. Trimming cost V 6 bases and J 1 base, with 9 bases left between them. CDR3 length: 13 residues. Germline CDR1 is ENHRY and CDR2 is SYGVKD. CDR3 sequence reads: CAIRPTPNTEAFF. The CDR3 nucleotides read TGTGCCATCAGGCCGACCCCGAACACTGAAGCTTTCTTT.

This clonotype has only a few counts. The J gene is TRBJ2-4, the V gene TRBV6-5; D remains ambiguous. The CDR3 length is 16 residues. Between the trimmed V and J ends, which lost 3 bases and 1 base, there was a span of 13 bases. The germline CDR1 and CDR2 sequences are MNHEY and SVGAGI. The CDR3 nucleotides read TGTGCCAGCAGTTATGGTAACACCCTTGCCAAAAACATTCAGTACTTC. Translated, it gives CASSYGNTLAKNIQYF.

This clonotype was recorded at least ten times. The chain recombines TRBV29-1 with TRBJ2-5; 7 nucleotides align to TRBD1. The CDR3 extends over 13 amino acids. Germline values: CDR1 SQVTM, CDR2 ANQGSEA. V trimming: 6 bases; J trimming: 2 bases; junction bases outside the gene matches: 6. CDR3 amino acids: CSVEPGQQETQYF. The CDR3 DNA sequence: TGCAGCGTCGAACCGGGACAGCAAGAGACCCAGTACTTC.

The V gene is TRBV7-9, the J gene TRBJ1-6; 7 bases fit TRBD1. The V gene end was trimmed by 5 bases and the J gene end by 8 bases; junction bases not matched to a gene: 6. This CDR3 has 14 residues. Germline V gene sequence: CDR1 SEHNR, CDR2 FQNEAQ (reference sequence). CDR3 DNA sequence: TGTGCCAGCAGCCGAGGGGGCTTGGATTCACCCCTCCACTTT. This sequence encodes CASSRGGLDSPLHF.

There are many counts of this clonotype. V usage is TRBV29-1 and J usage is TRBJ2-5, with D perhaps matching TRBD1 or TRBD2 (5 bases each). The CDR3 length is 14 residues. Germline loops: CDR1 SQVTM, CDR2 ANQGSEA. Trimming took off 7 bases at V and 2 bases at J, with 17 bases between the two ends. CDR3 in DNA: TGCAGCGCCCCCTCGAGGGGCGGACAAGAGACCCAGTACTTC. Protein: CSAPSRGGQETQYF.

At least ten counts were recorded for this clonotype. This chain joins TRBV29-1 and TRBJ2-1; TRBD1 matches at 10 bases. With 0 bases clipped from V and 6 bases from J, the junction kept 8 bases outside the gene matches. Germline values: CDR1 SQVTM, CDR2 ANQGSEA. The CDR3 runs 16 residues. In DNA form, the CDR3 reads TGCAGCGTTGAAGATCTAGGGACAGGGGAGATCAATGAGCAGTTCTTC. Its protein product is CSVEDLGTGEINEQFF.

The gene calls are TRBV7-2 and TRBJ2-4, with 7 bases matching TRBD1. Germline lookup yields CDR1 SGHTA and CDR2 FQGNSA. The CDR3 has 14 residues. V was pared by 5 bases and J by 6 bases, with 7 bases of the junction left unmatched. The CDR3: CASSHRDSLNIQYF. The CDR3 DNA is TGTGCCAGCAGCCACCGGGACAGTCTAAACATTCAGTACTTC.

At least ten counts were recorded for this clonotype. This chain links TRBV6-4 with TRBJ2-1; D remains unclear. The CDR3 is made up of 16 amino acids. V shed 0 bases and J shed 5 bases, with 14 bases lying between them. CDR1 and CDR2 from the germline V gene are MRHNA and SNTAGT. DNA for the CDR3: TGTGCCAGCAGTGACTCGGGCGGAATGCCAAACAATGAGCAGTTCTTC. This codes for CASSDSGGMPNNEQFF.

This clonotype was seen many times. The chain recombines TRBV7-9 with TRBJ1-6, with D perhaps matching TRBD1 (6 bases). Germline V gene data show CDR1 as SEHNR and CDR2 as FQNEAQ (reference sequence). Trimming pared 1 base from V and 8 bases from J, leaving 18 bases between. There are 17 residues in the CDR3. The CDR3 DNA reads as TGTGCCAGCAGCTTAGTGAGTTGGGGACAAGGGCATTCACCCCTCCACTTT. Translation: CASSLVSWGQGHSPLHF.

Ten or more counts support this clonotype. This chain uses TRBV4-3 with TRBJ2-1; 11 bases are shared with TRBD2. This CDR3 comprises 16 residues. V shed 3 bases, J shed 8 bases, and the junction held 9 bases outside the gene matches. The V gene's germline CDR1 is LGHNA and CDR2 YSLEER. In DNA, the CDR3 is TGCGCCAGCAGCCAGGCCGCGCCGGGACTAGCGGATGAGCAGTTCTTC. Translating it yields CASSQAAPGLADEQFF.

This clonotype was seen at least ten times. This chain connects TRBV20-1 to TRBJ1-5; D is uncertain. Trimming left V 4 bases short and J 4 bases short, with 11 bases between. This CDR3 region has 13 residues. Looked up from germline, CDR1 is DFQATT and CDR2 is SNEGSKA (reference sequence). CDR3 in amino acids: CSAIHRLNQPQHF. The DNA for the CDR3 is TGCAGTGCTATCCACAGACTAAATCAGCCCCAGCATTTT.

This clonotype was seen repeatedly, ten times or more. CDR3: CSAMLPSGTSERFF. CDR3 bases: TGCAGTGCTATGCTCCCATCCGGGACTAGCGAAAGGTTCTTC. The chain is built from TRBV20-1 and TRBJ2-1, with TRBD2 matching 10 bases. Trimming cost V 4 bases and J 15 bases; bases outside gene matches: 15. This CDR3 has 14 amino acids. Germline CDR1 reads DFQATT; CDR2 reads SNEGSKA (reference sequence).

This clonotype was counted only a few times. V gene TRBV6-2 or TRBV6-3 combines with J gene TRBJ2-2; D possibly corresponds to TRBD2 (6 bases). The CDR3 covers 17 residues. Germline assignment: CDR1 MNHEY and CDR2 SVGEGT. Trimming took 4 bases from V and 1 from J, leaving 16 bases between them. CDR3: CASSWAPGLMNTGELFF. In DNA form, the CDR3 reads TGTGCCAGCAGTTGGGCACCGGGACTCATGAACACCGGGGAGCTGTTTTTT.

This clonotype was counted a few times. V gene TRBV30 combines with J gene TRBJ2-7; 7 bases are a match to TRBD1. The CDR3 is 14 residues long. J lost 3 bases, V lost 6 bases, and 11 bases had no gene match. The V gene's germline CDR1 is GTSNPN and CDR2 SVGIG (reference sequence). Here the CDR3 DNA reads TGTGCCTGTCCCCCGGGACAGCCCCTCTACGAGCAGTACTTC. This gives the protein CACPPGQPLYEQYF.

The CDR3 here is CASSYQNTGELFF. Written as DNA, the CDR3 is TGTGCCAGCTCATATCAGAACACCGGGGAGCTGTTTTTT. The chain is built from TRBV18 and TRBJ2-2; D is undetermined. The CDR3 sequence is 13 residues long. Germline V lookup: CDR1 KGHSH, CDR2 LQKENI. The germline V and J ends were trimmed by 5 bases and 1 base, with 5 bases remaining between them. Based on the CDR3 plus reference TRBV18 and TRBJ2-2, the full variable domain is NAGVMQNPRHLVRRRGQEARLRCSPMKGHSHVYWYRQLPEEGLKFMVYLQKENIIDESGMPKERFSAEFPKEGPSILRIQQVVRGDSAAYFCASSYQNTGELFFGEGSRLTVL.